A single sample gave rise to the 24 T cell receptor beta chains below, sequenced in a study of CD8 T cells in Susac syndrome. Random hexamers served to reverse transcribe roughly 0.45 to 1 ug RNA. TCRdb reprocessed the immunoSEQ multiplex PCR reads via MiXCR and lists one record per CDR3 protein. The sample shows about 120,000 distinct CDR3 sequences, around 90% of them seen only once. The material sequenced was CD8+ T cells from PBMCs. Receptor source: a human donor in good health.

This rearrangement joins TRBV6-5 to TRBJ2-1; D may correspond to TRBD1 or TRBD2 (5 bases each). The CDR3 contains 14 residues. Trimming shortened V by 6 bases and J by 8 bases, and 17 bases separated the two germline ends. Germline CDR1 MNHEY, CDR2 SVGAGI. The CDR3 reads CASRRGIIGDEQFF. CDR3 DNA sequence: TGTGCCAGCAGAAGGGGAATCATCGGGGATGAGCAGTTCTTC.

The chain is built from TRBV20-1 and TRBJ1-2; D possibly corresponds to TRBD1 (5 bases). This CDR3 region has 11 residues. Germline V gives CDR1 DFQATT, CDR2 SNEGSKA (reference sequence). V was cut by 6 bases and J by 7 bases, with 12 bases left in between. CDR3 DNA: TGCAGTGCCTCGGGGGGGGTTGGCTACACCTTC. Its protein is CSASGGVGYTF.

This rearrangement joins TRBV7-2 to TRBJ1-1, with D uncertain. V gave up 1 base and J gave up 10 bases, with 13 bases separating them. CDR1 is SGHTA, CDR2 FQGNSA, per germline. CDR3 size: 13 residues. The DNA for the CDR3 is TGTGCCAGCAGCTTAGGGGTGTTCTCAGGAGCTTTCTTT. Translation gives CASSLGVFSGAFF.

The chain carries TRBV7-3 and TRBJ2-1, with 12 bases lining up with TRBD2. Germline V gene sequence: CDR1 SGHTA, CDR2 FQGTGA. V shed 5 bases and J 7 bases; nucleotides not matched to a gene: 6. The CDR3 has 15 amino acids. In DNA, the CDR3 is TGTGCCAGCAGCAGTCTAGCGGGGGGGTTGAATGAGCAGTTCTTC. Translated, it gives CASSSLAGGLNEQFF.

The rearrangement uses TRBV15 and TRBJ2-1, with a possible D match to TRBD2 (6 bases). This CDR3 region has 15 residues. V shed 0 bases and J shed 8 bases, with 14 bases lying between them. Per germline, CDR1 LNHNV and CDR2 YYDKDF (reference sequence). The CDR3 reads CATSRDFEREYEQFF. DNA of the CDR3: TGTGCCACCAGCAGAGATTTCGAACGGGAGTATGAGCAGTTCTTC.

The CDR3 sequence: CSVGAGALGNTIYF. The CDR3 region has the DNA TGCAGCGTGGGCGCGGGGGCCTTGGGAAACACCATATATTTT. The rearrangement links TRBV29-1 to TRBJ1-3; D perhaps matches TRBD1 (6 bases). Trimming left V 6 bases short and J 4 bases short, with 16 bases between. From germline, CDR1 is SQVTM and CDR2 ANQGSEA. The CDR3 sequence is 14 residues long.

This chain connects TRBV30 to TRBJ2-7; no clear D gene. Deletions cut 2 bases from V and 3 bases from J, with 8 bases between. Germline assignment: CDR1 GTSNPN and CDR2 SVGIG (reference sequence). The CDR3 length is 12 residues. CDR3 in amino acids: CAWSNRRYEQYF. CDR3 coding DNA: TGTGCCTGGAGTAACCGGCGCTACGAGCAGTACTTC.

The CDR3 nucleotides read TGCAGCGTTGAGTACCTCCCTGAGCAGTTCTTC. Translation gives CSVEYLPEQFF. V and J are TRBV29-1 and TRBJ2-1; D unresolved. Germline loops: CDR1 SQVTM, CDR2 ANQGSEA. Trimming removed 3 bases at V and 9 bases at J, with 9 bases between. The CDR3 length is 11 residues.

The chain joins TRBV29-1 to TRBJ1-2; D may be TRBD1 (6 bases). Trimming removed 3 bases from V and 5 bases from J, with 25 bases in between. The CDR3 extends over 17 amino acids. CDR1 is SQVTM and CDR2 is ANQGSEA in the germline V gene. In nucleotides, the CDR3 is TGCAGCGTTGACACTGGGGCGGACAGCCCCTTCCTATATGGCTACACCTTC. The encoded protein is CSVDTGADSPFLYGYTF.

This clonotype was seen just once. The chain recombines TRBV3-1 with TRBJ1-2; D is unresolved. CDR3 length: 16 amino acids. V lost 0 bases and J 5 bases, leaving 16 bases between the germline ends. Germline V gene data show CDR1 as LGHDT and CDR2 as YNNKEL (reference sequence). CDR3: CASSQEAQQRRYGYTF. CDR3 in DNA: TGTGCCAGCAGCCAAGAGGCCCAGCAACGTCGGTATGGCTACACCTTC.

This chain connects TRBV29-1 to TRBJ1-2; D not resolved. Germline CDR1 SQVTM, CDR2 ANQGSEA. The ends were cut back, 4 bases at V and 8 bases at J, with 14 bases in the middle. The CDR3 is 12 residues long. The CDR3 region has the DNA TGCAGCGTTGTAATGGGTCAGGCGGGCTACACCTTC. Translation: CSVVMGQAGYTF.

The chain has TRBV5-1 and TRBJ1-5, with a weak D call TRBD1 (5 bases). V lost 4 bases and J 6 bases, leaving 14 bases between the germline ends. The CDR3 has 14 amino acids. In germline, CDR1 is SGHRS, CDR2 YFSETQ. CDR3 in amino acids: CASSPGSGAQPQHF. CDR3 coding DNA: TGCGCCAGCAGCCCCGGGTCCGGGGCTCAGCCCCAGCATTTT.

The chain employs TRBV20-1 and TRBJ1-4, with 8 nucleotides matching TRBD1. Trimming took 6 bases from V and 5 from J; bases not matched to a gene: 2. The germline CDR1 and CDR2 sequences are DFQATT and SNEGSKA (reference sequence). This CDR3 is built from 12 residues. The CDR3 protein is CSARQGNEKLFF. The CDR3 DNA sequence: TGCAGTGCGCGACAGGGGAATGAAAAACTGTTTTTT.

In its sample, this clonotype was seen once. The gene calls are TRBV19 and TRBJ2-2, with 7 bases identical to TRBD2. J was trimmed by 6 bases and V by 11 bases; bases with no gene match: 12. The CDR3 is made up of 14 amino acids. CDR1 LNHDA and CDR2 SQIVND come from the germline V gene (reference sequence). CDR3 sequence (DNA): TGTGCCTCAGCGGGGAGTTTAGTAGCCGGGGAGCTGTTTTTT. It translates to CASAGSLVAGELFF.

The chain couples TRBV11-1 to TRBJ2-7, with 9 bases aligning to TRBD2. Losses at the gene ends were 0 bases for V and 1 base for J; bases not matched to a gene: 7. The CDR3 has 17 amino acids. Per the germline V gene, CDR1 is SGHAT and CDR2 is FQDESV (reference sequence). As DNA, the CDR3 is TGTGCCAGCAGCTTAGCGGCTAGCGGGATCGGTTCCTACGAGCAGTACTTC. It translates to CASSLAASGIGSYEQYF.

The CDR3: CASSTLGQGAFF. The CDR3 nucleotides are TGTGCCAGCAGTACTCTTGGACAGGGAGCTTTCTTT. The chain employs TRBV6-6 and TRBJ1-1; 8 bases are shared with TRBD1. V lost 5 bases, J lost 10 bases, and 6 bases stayed unmatched. CDR1 and CDR2 from the germline V gene are MNHNY and SVGAGI (reference sequence). The CDR3 totals 12 residues.

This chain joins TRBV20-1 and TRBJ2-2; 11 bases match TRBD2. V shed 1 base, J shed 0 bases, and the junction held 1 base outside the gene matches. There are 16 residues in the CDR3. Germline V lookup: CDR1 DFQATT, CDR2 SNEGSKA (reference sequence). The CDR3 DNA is TGCAGTGCTAGAGCGGGACTAGCGGCGAACACCGGGGAGCTGTTTTTT. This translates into CSARAGLAANTGELFF.

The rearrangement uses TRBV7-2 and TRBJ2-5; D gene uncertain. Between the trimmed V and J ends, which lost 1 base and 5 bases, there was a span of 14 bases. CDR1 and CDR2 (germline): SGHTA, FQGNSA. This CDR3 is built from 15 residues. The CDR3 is CASSLGPTSQETQYF. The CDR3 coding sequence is TGTGCCAGCAGCTTAGGGCCCACGAGCCAGGAGACCCAGTACTTC.

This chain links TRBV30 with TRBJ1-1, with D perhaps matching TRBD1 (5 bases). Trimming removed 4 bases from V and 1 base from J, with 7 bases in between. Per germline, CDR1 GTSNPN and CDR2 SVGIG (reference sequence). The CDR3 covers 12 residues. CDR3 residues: CAWTGGNTEAFF. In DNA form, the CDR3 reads TGTGCCTGGACCGGGGGGAACACTGAAGCTTTCTTT. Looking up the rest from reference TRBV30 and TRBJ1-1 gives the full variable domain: SQTIHQWPATLVQPVGSPLSLECTVEGTSNPNLYWYRQAAGRGLQLLFYSVGIGQISSEVPQNLSASRPQDRQFILSSKKLLLSDSGFYLCAWTGGNTEAFFGQGTRLTVV.

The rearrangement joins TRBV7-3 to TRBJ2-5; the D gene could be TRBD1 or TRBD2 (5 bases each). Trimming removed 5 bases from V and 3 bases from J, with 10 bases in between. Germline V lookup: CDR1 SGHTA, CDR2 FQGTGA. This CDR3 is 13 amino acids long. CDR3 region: CASSPRGEETQYF. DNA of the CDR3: TGTGCCAGCAGCCCCCGGGGCGAAGAGACCCAGTACTTC.

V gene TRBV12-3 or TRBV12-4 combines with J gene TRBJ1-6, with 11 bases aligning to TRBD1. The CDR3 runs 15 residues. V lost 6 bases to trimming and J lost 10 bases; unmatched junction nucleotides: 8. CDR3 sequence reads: CASRLGTGGYSPLHF. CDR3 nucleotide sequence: TGTGCCAGCAGACTAGGGACAGGGGGTTACTCACCCCTCCACTTT.

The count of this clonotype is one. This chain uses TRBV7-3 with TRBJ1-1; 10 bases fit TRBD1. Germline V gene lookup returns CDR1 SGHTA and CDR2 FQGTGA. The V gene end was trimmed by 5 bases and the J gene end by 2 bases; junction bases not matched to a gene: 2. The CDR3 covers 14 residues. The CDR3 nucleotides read TGTGCCAGCAGCCGGACAGGGGGAAACACTGAAGCTTTCTTT. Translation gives CASSRTGGNTEAFF. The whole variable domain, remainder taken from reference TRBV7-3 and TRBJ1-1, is GAGVSQTPSNKVTEKGKYVELRCDPISGHTALYWYRQSLGQGPEFLIYFQGTGAADDSGLPNDRFFAVRPEGSVSTLKIQRTERGDSAVYLCASSRTGGNTEAFFGQGTRLTVV.

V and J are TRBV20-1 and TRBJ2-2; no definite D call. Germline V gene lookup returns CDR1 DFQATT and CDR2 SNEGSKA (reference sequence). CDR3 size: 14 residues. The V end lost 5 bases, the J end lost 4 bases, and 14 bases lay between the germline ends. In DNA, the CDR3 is TGCAGTGCTGACATCAGGAAGGGCACCGGGGAGCTGTTTTTT. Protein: CSADIRKGTGELFF.

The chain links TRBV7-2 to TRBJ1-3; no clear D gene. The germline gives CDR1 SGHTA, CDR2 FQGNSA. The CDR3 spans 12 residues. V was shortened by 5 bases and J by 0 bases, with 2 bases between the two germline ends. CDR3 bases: TGTGCCAGCAGCGCCTCTGGAAACACCATATATTTT. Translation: CASSASGNTIYF.